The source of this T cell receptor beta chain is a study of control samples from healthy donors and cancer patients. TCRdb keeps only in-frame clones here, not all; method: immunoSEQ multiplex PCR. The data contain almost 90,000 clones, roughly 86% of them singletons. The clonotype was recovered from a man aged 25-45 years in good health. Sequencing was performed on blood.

Here the CDR3 reads CASSLSAPGIRGTEAFF. DNA for the CDR3: TGTGCCAGCAGTTTATCGGCCCCAGGCATCAGAGGGACTGAAGCTTTCTTT. The chain recombines TRBV27 with TRBJ1-1; D is undetermined. Trimming took off 0 bases at V and 5 bases at J, with 19 bases between the two ends. The CDR3 contains 17 residues. The germline CDR1 and CDR2 sequences are MNHEY and SMNVEV (reference sequence).